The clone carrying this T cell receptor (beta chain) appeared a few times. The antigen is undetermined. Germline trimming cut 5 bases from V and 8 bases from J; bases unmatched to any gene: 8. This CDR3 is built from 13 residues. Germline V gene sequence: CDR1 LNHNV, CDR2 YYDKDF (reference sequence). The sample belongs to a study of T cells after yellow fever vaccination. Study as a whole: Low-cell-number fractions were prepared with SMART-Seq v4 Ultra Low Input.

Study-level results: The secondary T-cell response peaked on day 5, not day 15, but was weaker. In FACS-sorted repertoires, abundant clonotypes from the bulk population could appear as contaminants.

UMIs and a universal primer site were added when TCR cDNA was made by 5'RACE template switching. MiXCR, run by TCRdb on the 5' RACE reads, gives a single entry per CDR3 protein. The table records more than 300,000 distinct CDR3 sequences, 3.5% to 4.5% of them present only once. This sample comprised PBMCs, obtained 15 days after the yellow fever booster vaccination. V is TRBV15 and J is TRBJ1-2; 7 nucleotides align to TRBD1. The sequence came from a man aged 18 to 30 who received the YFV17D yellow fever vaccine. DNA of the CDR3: TGTGCCACCAGCGTTAGACAGGGATCCGGCTACACCTTC. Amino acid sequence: CATSVRQGSGYTF.